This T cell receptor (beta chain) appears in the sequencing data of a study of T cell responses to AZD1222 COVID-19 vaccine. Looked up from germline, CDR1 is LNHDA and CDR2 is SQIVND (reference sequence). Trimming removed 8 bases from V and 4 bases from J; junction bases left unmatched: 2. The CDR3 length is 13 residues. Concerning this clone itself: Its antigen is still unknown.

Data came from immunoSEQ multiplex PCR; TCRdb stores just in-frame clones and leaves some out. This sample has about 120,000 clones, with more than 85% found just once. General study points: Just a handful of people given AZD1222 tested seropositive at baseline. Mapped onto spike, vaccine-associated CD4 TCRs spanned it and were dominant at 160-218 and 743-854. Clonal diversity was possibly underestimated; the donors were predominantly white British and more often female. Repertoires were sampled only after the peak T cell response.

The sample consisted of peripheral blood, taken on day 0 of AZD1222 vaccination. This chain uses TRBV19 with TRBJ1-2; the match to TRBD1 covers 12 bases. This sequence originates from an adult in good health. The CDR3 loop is CASGTGGVYGYTF. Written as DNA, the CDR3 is TGTGCCAGTGGGACAGGGGGCGTCTATGGCTACACCTTC.